The clone carrying this T cell receptor (beta chain) has a handful of counts. In the study's own analysis: Amplified reference gene primers provided the basis for estimating nucleated cell counts. Libraries were prepared by immunoSEQ multiplex PCR; TCRdb keeps only in-frame clonotypes and omits some of them. The V and J calls and clone size were taken over from that table, and D and trimming were inferred from the DNA. The table shows approximately 440,000 clones, with approximately 86% occurring only once. The source of the sample is a study of blood T cell repertoires in COVID-19. On the study more broadly: COVID-19 samples collected from the United States, Italy and Spain covered acute and convalescent phases.

CDR3 size: 11 residues. Trimming pared 3 bases from V and 4 bases from J, leaving 3 bases between. Cohorts were assigned according to the clinical history that participants reported. Sequencing input: PBMCs or T cells enriched from blood (not recorded which). The chain is built from TRBV12-3 or TRBV12-4 and TRBJ2-5; no clear D. This TCR was sampled from a woman younger than 35 who had recovered from COVID-19. The CDR3 is CASSFIETQYF. The CDR3 DNA is TGTGCCAGCAGTTTCATAGAGACCCAGTACTTC.